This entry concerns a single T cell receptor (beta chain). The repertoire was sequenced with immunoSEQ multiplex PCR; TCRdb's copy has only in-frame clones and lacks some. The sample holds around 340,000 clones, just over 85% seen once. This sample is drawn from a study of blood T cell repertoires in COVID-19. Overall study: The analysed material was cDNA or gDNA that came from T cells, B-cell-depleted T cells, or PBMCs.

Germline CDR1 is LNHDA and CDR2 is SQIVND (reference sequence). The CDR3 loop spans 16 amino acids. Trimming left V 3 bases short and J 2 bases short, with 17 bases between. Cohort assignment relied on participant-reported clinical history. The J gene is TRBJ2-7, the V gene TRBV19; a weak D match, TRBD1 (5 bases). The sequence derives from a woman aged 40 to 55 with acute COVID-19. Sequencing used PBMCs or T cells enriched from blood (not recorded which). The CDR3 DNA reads TGTGCCAGTAGTATTCTCTGGGGCCGCGGCACCTACGAGCAGTACTTC. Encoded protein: CASSILWGRGTYEQYF.